The 8 T cell receptor beta chains below all came from one sample that was sequenced in a study of shared clonotypes between healthy human individuals. This table comes from immunoSEQ multiplex PCR, and its TCRdb copy is limited to in-frame clones, with some not included. Found here are about 2.3 million clones, 85% to 95% of them singletons; the top ten hold 0.3% to 0.45%. The source material was naive CD4+ T cells from PBMCs. Subset specified: CD45RA+ positively selected. Receptor source: a man in his late teens or twenties in good health. Some clones in this sample may be carry-over from other donors' samples.

This clone came up once. This sample includes further DNA sequences coding for the same CDR3. The DNA of the CDR3 is TGTGCCAGCGGGCAGGGGAATCAGCCCCAGCATTTT. Amino acids: CASGQGNQPQHF. V gene TRBV28 combines with J gene TRBJ1-5, with D maybe TRBD1 (6 bases). The CDR3 spans 12 residues. Trimming pared 8 bases from V and 4 bases from J, leaving 9 bases between. Germline values: CDR1 MDHEN, CDR2 SYDVKM.

The chain uses TRBV4-2 and TRBJ1-5; no clear D gene. With 1 base removed from V and 0 bases from J, the gap between germline ends came to 13 bases. The CDR3 covers 17 residues. Germline loops: CDR1 LGHNA, CDR2 YNFKEQ. The chain's CDR3 is CASSQGTLQGSNQPQHF. The CDR3 DNA follows: TGTGCCAGCAGCCAAGGTACCTTACAAGGTAGCAATCAGCCCCAGCATTTT.

The rearrangement links TRBV6-5 to TRBJ2-7, with D perhaps assigned TRBD1 or TRBD2 (5 bases each). CDR3 length: 15 amino acids. The ends were cut back, 0 bases at V and 2 bases at J, with 11 bases in the middle. Per germline, CDR1 MNHEY and CDR2 SVGAGI. The CDR3 DNA follows: TGTGCCAGCAGTTACTCGAGATGGGGACCCTACGAGCAGTACTTC. Translating gives CASSYSRWGPYEQYF.

The chain couples TRBV6-5 to TRBJ1-2, with no clear D. Germline V gene sequence: CDR1 MNHEY, CDR2 SVGAGI. This CDR3 contains 13 residues. V was shortened by 6 bases and J by 5 bases, with 13 bases between the two germline ends. In DNA, the CDR3 is TGTGCCAGCAGCACCGGGCACGCTTATGGCTACACCTTC. Its translation: CASSTGHAYGYTF.

The chain carries TRBV2 and TRBJ2-5; tentatively, D is TRBD1 (5 bases). Trimming took off 5 bases at V and 5 bases at J, with 15 bases between the two ends. This CDR3 spans 14 amino acids. Per the germline V gene, CDR1 is SNHLY and CDR2 is FYNNEI. CDR3 sequence: CASSLGRVGETQYF. The CDR3 DNA follows: TGTGCCAGCAGTCTGGGCAGGGTAGGGGAGACCCAGTACTTC.

This clone was observed once. The CDR3 DNA follows: TGTGCCAGCAGCCAAGGACAGGCATCGTACAATGAGCAGTTCTTC. Its translation is CASSQGQASYNEQFF. J is TRBJ2-1 and V is TRBV28; the match to TRBD1 covers 7 bases. The germline V gene has CDR1 MDHEN and CDR2 SYDVKM. J lost 4 bases, V lost 6 bases, and 9 bases had no gene match. The CDR3 sequence is 15 residues long.

The rearrangement links TRBV28 to TRBJ2-7; D gene ambiguous. Germline values: CDR1 MDHEN, CDR2 SYDVKM. CDR3 length: 17 residues. The V end lost 7 bases, the J end lost 3 bases, and 25 bases lay between the germline ends. This CDR3 reads CASTTISPETGGYEQYF. Here the CDR3 DNA reads TGTGCCAGCACCACCATCTCCCCCGAGACTGGCGGCTACGAGCAGTACTTC.

This clone was seen a handful of times. The J gene is TRBJ1-1, the V gene TRBV28; tentatively, D is TRBD1 (6 bases). This CDR3 has 16 amino acids. Germline V gene data show CDR1 as MDHEN and CDR2 as SYDVKM. V was shortened by 3 bases and J by 1 base, with 15 bases between the two germline ends. CDR3 protein: CASSLGNRVWNTEAFF. In nucleotides, the CDR3 is TGTGCCAGCAGTTTGGGAAACAGGGTCTGGAACACTGAAGCTTTCTTT.